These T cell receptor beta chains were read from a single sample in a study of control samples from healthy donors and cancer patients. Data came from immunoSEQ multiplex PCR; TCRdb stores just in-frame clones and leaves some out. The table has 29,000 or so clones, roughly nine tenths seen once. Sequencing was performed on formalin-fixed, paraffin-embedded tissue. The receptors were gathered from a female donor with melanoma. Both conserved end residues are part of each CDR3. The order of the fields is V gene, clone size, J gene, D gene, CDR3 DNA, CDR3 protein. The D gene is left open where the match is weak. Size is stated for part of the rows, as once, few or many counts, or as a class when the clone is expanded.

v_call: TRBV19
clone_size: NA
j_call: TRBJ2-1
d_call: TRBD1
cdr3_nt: TGTGCCAGTAGTATGCGCAAGGGGGCCTCCTACAATGAGCAGTTCTTC
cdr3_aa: CASSMRKGASYNEQFF

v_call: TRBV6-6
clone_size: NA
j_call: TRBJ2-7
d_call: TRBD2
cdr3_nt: TGTGCCAGCACCGAAACTAGCGGGAGGGTGTTCGAGCAGTACTTC
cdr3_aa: CASTETSGRVFEQYF

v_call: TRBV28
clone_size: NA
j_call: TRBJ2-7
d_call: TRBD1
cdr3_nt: TGTGCCAGCAGTTTATCAGGACAGGGGGGTGGCGAGCAGTACTTC
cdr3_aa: CASSLSGQGGGEQYF

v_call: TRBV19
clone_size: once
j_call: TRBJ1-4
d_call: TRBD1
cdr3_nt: TGTGCCAGTAGTATATGGGACAGGGATAGAAAACTGTTTTTT
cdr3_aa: CASSIWDRDRKLFF

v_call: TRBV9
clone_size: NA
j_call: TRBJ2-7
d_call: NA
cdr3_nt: TGTGCCAGCAATCCAGGTAGCGGAAGTTACGAGCAGTACTTC
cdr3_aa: CASNPGSGSYEQYF

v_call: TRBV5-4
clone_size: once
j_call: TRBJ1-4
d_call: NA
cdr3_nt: TGTGCCAGCAGCCTGGGCGGTGGTAGTTCAACTAATGAAAAACTGTTTTTT
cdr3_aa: CASSLGGGSSTNEKLFF

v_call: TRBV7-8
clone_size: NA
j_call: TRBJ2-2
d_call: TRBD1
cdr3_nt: TGTGCCAGCAGCACTGACAGGGAGGGGGAGCTGTTTTTT
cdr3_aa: CASSTDREGELFF

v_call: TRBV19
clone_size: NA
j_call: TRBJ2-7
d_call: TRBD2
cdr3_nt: TGTGCCAGTAGTATAAGCGGGAGAGTCTACGAGCAGTACTTC
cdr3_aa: CASSISGRVYEQYF

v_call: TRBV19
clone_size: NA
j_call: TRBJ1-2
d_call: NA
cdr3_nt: TGTGCCAGTAGGACAGACTATAACTATGGCTACACCTTC
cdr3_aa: CASRTDYNYGYTF

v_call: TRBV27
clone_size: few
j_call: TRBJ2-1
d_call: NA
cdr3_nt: TGTGCCAGCAGGGGGCCCCTAGCCCTAGGCCACAATGAGCAGTTCTTC
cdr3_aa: CASRGPLALGHNEQFF

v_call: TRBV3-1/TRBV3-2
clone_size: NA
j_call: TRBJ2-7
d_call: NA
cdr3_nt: TGTGCCAGCAGCCAATTTCTAGATGCGCACGAGCAGTACTTC
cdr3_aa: CASSQFLDAHEQYF

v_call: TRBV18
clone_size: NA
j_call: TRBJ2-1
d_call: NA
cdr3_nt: TGTGCCAGCTCACCAAGTGTAATGGCGCTAGCTGCCAATGAGCAGTTCTTC
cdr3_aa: CASSPSVMALAANEQFF

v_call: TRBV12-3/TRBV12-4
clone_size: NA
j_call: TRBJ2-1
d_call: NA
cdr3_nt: TGTGCCAGCAGTTTAGTCCTGGGCGAGCAGTTCTTC
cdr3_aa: CASSLVLGEQFF

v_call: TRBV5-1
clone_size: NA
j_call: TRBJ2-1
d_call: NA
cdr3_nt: TGCGCCAGCAGCCCTGGGGGCGAGCAGTTCTTC
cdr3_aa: CASSPGGEQFF

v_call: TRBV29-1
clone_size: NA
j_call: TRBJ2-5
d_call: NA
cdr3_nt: TGCAGCGTTGAAGCTAACCGCCTATCAGAGACCCAGTACTTC
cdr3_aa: CSVEANRLSETQYF

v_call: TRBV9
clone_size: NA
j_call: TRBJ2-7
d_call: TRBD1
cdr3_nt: TGTGCCAGCAGCGCTGACAGGGGTTTTCTTCGGGAGCAGTACTTC
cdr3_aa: CASSADRGFLREQYF

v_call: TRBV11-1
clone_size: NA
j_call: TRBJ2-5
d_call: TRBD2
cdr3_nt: TGTGCCAGCAGCTTAGGGAACGGGGGGGGCCAAGAGACCCAGTACTTC
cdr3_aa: CASSLGNGGGQETQYF

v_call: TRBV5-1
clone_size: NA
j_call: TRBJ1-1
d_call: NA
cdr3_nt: TGCGCCAGCAGCTTGGGACTTGAAGCTTTCTTT
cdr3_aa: CASSLGLEAFF

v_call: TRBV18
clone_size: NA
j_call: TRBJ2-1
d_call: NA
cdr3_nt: TGTGCCAGCTCACCGATTAGGGATGAGCAGTTCTTC
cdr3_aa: CASSPIRDEQFF

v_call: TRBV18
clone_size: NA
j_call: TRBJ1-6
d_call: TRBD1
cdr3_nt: TGTGCCAGCTCTCCGGACAGGAATTCACCCCTCCACTTT
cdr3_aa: CASSPDRNSPLHF

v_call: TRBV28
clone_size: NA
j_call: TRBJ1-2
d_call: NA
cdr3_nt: TGTGCCAGCAGTCGGCGGTACTATGGCTACACCTTC
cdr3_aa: CASSRRYYGYTF

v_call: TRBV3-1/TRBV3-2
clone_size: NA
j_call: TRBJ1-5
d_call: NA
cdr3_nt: TGTGCCAGCAGCCAAGGGGCGGGACCGGTCACGGCCCAGCATTTT
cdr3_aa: CASSQGAGPVTAQHF

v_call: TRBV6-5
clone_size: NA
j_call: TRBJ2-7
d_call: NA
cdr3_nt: TGTGCCAGCAGCCGGGACTGGGCCTACGAGCAGTACTTC
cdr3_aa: CASSRDWAYEQYF

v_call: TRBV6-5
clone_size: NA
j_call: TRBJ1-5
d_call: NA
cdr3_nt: TGTGCCAGCAGGCAGGGTAGCGGGCAGCCCCAGCATTTT
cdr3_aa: CASRQGSGQPQHF

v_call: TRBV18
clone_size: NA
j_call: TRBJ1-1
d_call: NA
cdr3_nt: TGTGCCAGCTCACGGGACGGACCTGAAGCTTTCTTT
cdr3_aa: CASSRDGPEAFF

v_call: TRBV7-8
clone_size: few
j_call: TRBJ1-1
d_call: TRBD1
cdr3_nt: TGTGCCAGCAGTCGGCCGGGACAGAAACTTACTGAAGCTTTCTTT
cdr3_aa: CASSRPGQKLTEAFF